These T cell receptor beta chains were read from a single sample in a study of post-analysis software for immune sequencing data. TCRdb reanalysed the PCR reads using MiXCR and keeps one entry per CDR3 protein. The repertoire consists of under 650,000 distinct CDR3 sequences, with 40% to 50% occurring once and the leading ten covering around 1.7%. Sequenced material: blood. These receptors all come from a girl aged 5 to 17 with multiple sclerosis. Each CDR3 is given with its conserved first and last residue. Fields, in order: D gene, CDR3 length, clone size, J gene, V gene, CDR3 protein, CDR3 DNA. The D gene is left open where the match is weak. Only part of the rows carry a size: once, few, many, or a class if the clone is expanded.

d_call: TRBD1; cdr3_length: 14; clone_size: -; j_call: TRBJ1-6; v_call: TRBV5-6; cdr3_aa: CASSLKGGASPLHF; cdr3_nt: TGTGCCAGCAGCTTGAAAGGGGGCGCGTCACCCCTCCACTTT
d_call: TRBD2; cdr3_length: 14; clone_size: -; j_call: TRBJ2-1; v_call: TRBV10-3; cdr3_aa: CAISGLAGGNEQFF; cdr3_nt: TGTGCCATCAGTGGACTAGCGGGAGGAAATGAGCAGTTCTTC
d_call: -; cdr3_length: 16; clone_size: once; j_call: TRBJ1-1; v_call: TRBV5-1; cdr3_aa: CASSLTLQLMNTEAFF; cdr3_nt: TGCGCCAGCAGCTTGACTTTACAGTTGATGAACACTGAAGCTTTCTTT
d_call: -; cdr3_length: 14; clone_size: few; j_call: TRBJ2-3; v_call: TRBV4-1; cdr3_aa: CASSQEMWQDTQYF; cdr3_nt: TGCGCCAGCAGCCAAGAAATGTGGCAAGATACGCAGTATTTT
d_call: -; cdr3_length: 13; clone_size: -; j_call: TRBJ2-7; v_call: TRBV27; cdr3_aa: CASKPGNPGEQYF; cdr3_nt: TGTGCCAGCAAGCCAGGGAATCCCGGCGAGCAGTACTTC
d_call: TRBD1; cdr3_length: 13; clone_size: -; j_call: TRBJ2-4; v_call: TRBV7-9; cdr3_aa: CASSYGQENIQYF; cdr3_nt: TGTGCCAGCAGCTACGGACAGGAAAACATTCAGTACTTC
d_call: -; cdr3_length: 14; clone_size: few; j_call: TRBJ2-5; v_call: TRBV10-3; cdr3_aa: CAIAEARDQETQYF; cdr3_nt: TGTGCCATCGCCGAAGCCCGGGACCAAGAGACCCAGTACTTC
d_call: -; cdr3_length: 13; clone_size: -; j_call: TRBJ2-1; v_call: TRBV7-9; cdr3_aa: CASSLGPASEQFF; cdr3_nt: TGTGCCAGCAGCTTAGGTCCAGCGTCTGAGCAGTTCTTC
d_call: TRBD1; cdr3_length: 14; clone_size: few; j_call: TRBJ1-1; v_call: TRBV10-3; cdr3_aa: CAISEGDRDTEAFF; cdr3_nt: TGTGCCATCAGTGAGGGGGACAGGGACACTGAAGCTTTCTTT
d_call: TRBD2; cdr3_length: 18; clone_size: many; j_call: TRBJ2-1; v_call: TRBV29-1; cdr3_aa: CSVEDRGLAASSYNEQFF; cdr3_nt: TGCAGCGTTGAAGACCGGGGACTAGCGGCAAGCTCCTACAATGAGCAGTTCTTC
d_call: TRBD1; cdr3_length: 13; clone_size: -; j_call: TRBJ2-7; v_call: TRBV5-4; cdr3_aa: CASSRQGIDEQYF; cdr3_nt: TGTGCCAGCAGTCGACAGGGGATTGACGAGCAGTACTTC
d_call: -; cdr3_length: 15; clone_size: -; j_call: TRBJ2-3; v_call: TRBV5-1; cdr3_aa: CASSHRQAHTDTQYF; cdr3_nt: TGCGCCAGCAGCCATCGACAGGCCCACACAGATACGCAGTATTTT
d_call: TRBD1; cdr3_length: 20; clone_size: -; j_call: TRBJ2-1; v_call: TRBV7-9; cdr3_aa: CASSLFHRGPEVPSYNEQFF; cdr3_nt: TGTGCCAGCAGCTTATTTCACAGGGGGCCGGAGGTCCCCTCCTACAATGAGCAGTTCTTC
d_call: -; cdr3_length: 17; clone_size: few; j_call: TRBJ1-1; v_call: TRBV6-6; cdr3_aa: CASSYWATGGAGTEAFF; cdr3_nt: TGTGCCAGCAGTTACTGGGCAACGGGGGGCGCGGGCACTGAAGCTTTCTTT
d_call: -; cdr3_length: 13; clone_size: -; j_call: TRBJ2-7; v_call: TRBV10-2; cdr3_aa: CATTLQGLHEQYF; cdr3_nt: TGCGCCACTACACTACAAGGACTACACGAGCAGTACTTC
d_call: TRBD2; cdr3_length: 15; clone_size: -; j_call: TRBJ2-3; v_call: TRBV12-3/TRBV12-4; cdr3_aa: CASSTTSGGAATQYF; cdr3_nt: TGTGCCAGCAGCACCACTAGCGGGGGGGCCGCGACGCAGTATTTT
d_call: TRBD2; cdr3_length: 15; clone_size: few; j_call: TRBJ2-7; v_call: TRBV12-3/TRBV12-4; cdr3_aa: CASSLPTSGSYEQYF; cdr3_nt: TGTGCCAGCAGTCTTCCGACTAGCGGGAGTTACGAGCAGTACTTC
d_call: TRBD1; cdr3_length: 14; clone_size: -; j_call: TRBJ2-7; v_call: TRBV6-5; cdr3_aa: CASSYSYTGVIQYF; cdr3_nt: TGTGCCAGCAGTTACTCTTATACAGGGGTGATTCAGTACTTC
d_call: TRBD2; cdr3_length: 13; clone_size: -; j_call: TRBJ2-1; v_call: TRBV20-1; cdr3_aa: CSASLAVYNEQFF; cdr3_nt: TGCAGTGCTAGCCTAGCGGTTTACAATGAGCAGTTCTTC
d_call: -; cdr3_length: 12; clone_size: few; j_call: TRBJ1-5; v_call: TRBV29-1; cdr3_aa: CSVGGGNQPQHF; cdr3_nt: TGCAGCGTTGGCGGGGGGAATCAGCCCCAGCATTTT
d_call: TRBD2; cdr3_length: 16; clone_size: -; j_call: TRBJ2-1; v_call: TRBV7-2; cdr3_aa: CASSRIPSGGAGEQFF; cdr3_nt: TGTGCCAGCAGCCGCATCCCTAGCGGGGGGGCCGGGGAGCAGTTCTTC
d_call: TRBD1; cdr3_length: 15; clone_size: -; j_call: TRBJ2-7; v_call: TRBV5-6; cdr3_aa: CASSLFTGGSYEQYF; cdr3_nt: TGTGCCAGCAGCTTGTTCACAGGGGGCTCCTACGAGCAGTACTTC
d_call: -; cdr3_length: 15; clone_size: -; j_call: TRBJ2-1; v_call: TRBV7-9; cdr3_aa: CASSRTFTPYNEQFF; cdr3_nt: TGTGCCAGCAGCCGTACTTTTACACCCTACAATGAGCAGTTCTTC
d_call: -; cdr3_length: 17; clone_size: few; j_call: TRBJ2-4; v_call: TRBV9; cdr3_aa: CASSVGKGTLTKNIQYF; cdr3_nt: TGTGCCAGCAGCGTAGGGAAGGGGACCTTGACCAAAAACATTCAGTACTTC
d_call: TRBD2; cdr3_length: 15; clone_size: few; j_call: TRBJ2-5; v_call: TRBV27; cdr3_aa: CASSGLAGGRETQYF; cdr3_nt: TGTGCCAGCAGCGGACTAGCGGGAGGGAGAGAGACCCAGTACTTC
d_call: -; cdr3_length: 12; clone_size: once; j_call: TRBJ1-1; v_call: TRBV10-3; cdr3_aa: CAITGPNTEAFF; cdr3_nt: TGTGCCATCACGGGCCCCAACACTGAAGCTTTCTTT
d_call: -; cdr3_length: 15; clone_size: few; j_call: TRBJ1-6; v_call: TRBV9; cdr3_aa: CASSVDGQKNSPLHF; cdr3_nt: TGTGCCAGCAGCGTAGACGGACAGAAGAATTCACCCCTCCACTTT
d_call: -; cdr3_length: 17; clone_size: -; j_call: TRBJ1-2; v_call: TRBV12-3/TRBV12-4; cdr3_aa: CASSVAHNRPSYYGYTF; cdr3_nt: TGTGCCAGCAGTGTCGCCCACAATCGGCCTTCCTACTATGGCTACACCTTC
d_call: -; cdr3_length: 12; clone_size: -; j_call: TRBJ2-1; v_call: TRBV20-1; cdr3_aa: CSASGRHNEQFF; cdr3_nt: TGCAGTGCTAGTGGACGGCACAATGAGCAGTTCTTC
d_call: -; cdr3_length: 14; clone_size: -; j_call: TRBJ2-1; v_call: TRBV25-1; cdr3_aa: CASSAKQRGDEQFF; cdr3_nt: TGTGCCAGCAGTGCAAAACAGAGGGGTGATGAGCAGTTCTTC
d_call: -; cdr3_length: 13; clone_size: -; j_call: TRBJ2-7; v_call: TRBV29-1; cdr3_aa: CSVARDLNYEQYF; cdr3_nt: TGCAGCGTGGCGCGGGACCTAAACTACGAGCAGTACTTC
d_call: -; cdr3_length: 14; clone_size: -; j_call: TRBJ2-6; v_call: TRBV6-1; cdr3_aa: CASSELAGTNVLTF; cdr3_nt: TGTGCCAGCAGTGAATTGGCCGGGACCAACGTCCTGACTTTC
d_call: TRBD1; cdr3_length: 15; clone_size: few; j_call: TRBJ1-4; v_call: TRBV7-9; cdr3_aa: CASSLGTAGEEKLFF; cdr3_nt: TGTGCCAGCAGTTTAGGGACAGCTGGAGAAGAAAAACTGTTTTTT
d_call: -; cdr3_length: 15; clone_size: once; j_call: TRBJ1-4; v_call: TRBV12-3/TRBV12-4; cdr3_aa: CASSLGPQGGEKLFF; cdr3_nt: TGTGCCAGCAGTTTAGGCCCCCAGGGTGGGGAAAAACTGTTTTTT
d_call: TRBD1; cdr3_length: 15; clone_size: -; j_call: TRBJ2-1; v_call: TRBV7-9; cdr3_aa: CASSQGGTGPNEQFF; cdr3_nt: TGTGCCAGCAGCCAGGGGGGGACAGGGCCCAATGAGCAGTTCTTC
d_call: -; cdr3_length: 16; clone_size: few; j_call: TRBJ2-1; v_call: TRBV7-3; cdr3_aa: CASSLTFGLGDNEQFF; cdr3_nt: TGTGCCAGCAGCTTAACGTTCGGGTTAGGTGACAATGAGCAGTTCTTC
d_call: -; cdr3_length: 13; clone_size: -; j_call: TRBJ2-5; v_call: TRBV12-3/TRBV12-4; cdr3_aa: CASSPRWQETQYF; cdr3_nt: TGTGCCAGCAGCCCTAGGTGGCAAGAGACCCAGTACTTC
d_call: -; cdr3_length: 14; clone_size: few; j_call: TRBJ2-5; v_call: TRBV12-3/TRBV12-4; cdr3_aa: CASSQRLVSETQYF; cdr3_nt: TGTGCCAGCAGCCAGCGACTAGTTTCTGAGACCCAGTACTTC
d_call: -; cdr3_length: 14; clone_size: -; j_call: TRBJ2-7; v_call: TRBV20-1; cdr3_aa: CSARSLVGVYEQYF; cdr3_nt: TGCAGTGCTAGATCACTGGTAGGGGTCTACGAGCAGTACTTC
d_call: TRBD1; cdr3_length: 14; clone_size: -; j_call: TRBJ1-5; v_call: TRBV5-1; cdr3_aa: CASSLTGDNQPQHF; cdr3_nt: TGCGCCAGCAGCTTGACAGGGGATAATCAGCCCCAGCATTTT
d_call: TRBD1; cdr3_length: 17; clone_size: -; j_call: TRBJ2-3; v_call: TRBV12-3/TRBV12-4; cdr3_aa: CASSLSGTGASTDTQYF; cdr3_nt: TGTGCCAGCAGTTTAAGTGGGACAGGGGCGAGCACAGATACGCAGTATTTT
d_call: -; cdr3_length: 12; clone_size: few; j_call: TRBJ2-7; v_call: TRBV12-3/TRBV12-4; cdr3_aa: CATRVPGGEQYF; cdr3_nt: TGTGCCACCCGGGTTCCGGGTGGAGAGCAGTACTTC
d_call: -; cdr3_length: 13; clone_size: few; j_call: TRBJ1-5; v_call: TRBV12-3/TRBV12-4; cdr3_aa: CASSLTRDQPQHF; cdr3_nt: TGTGCCAGCAGTTTAACCAGAGACCAGCCCCAGCATTTT
d_call: -; cdr3_length: 16; clone_size: few; j_call: TRBJ2-6; v_call: TRBV10-3; cdr3_aa: CAISEKGSSGANVLTF; cdr3_nt: TGTGCCATCAGTGAAAAAGGGAGCTCTGGGGCCAACGTCCTGACTTTC
d_call: TRBD2; cdr3_length: 15; clone_size: -; j_call: TRBJ2-1; v_call: TRBV28; cdr3_aa: CASSRTSGGNNEQFF; cdr3_nt: TGTGCCAGCAGTCGGACTAGCGGGGGAAACAATGAGCAGTTCTTC
d_call: TRBD1; cdr3_length: 13; clone_size: -; j_call: TRBJ2-7; v_call: TRBV7-9; cdr3_aa: CASIGQGAYEQYF; cdr3_nt: TGTGCCAGCATAGGACAGGGGGCTTACGAGCAGTACTTC
d_call: -; cdr3_length: 15; clone_size: few; j_call: TRBJ1-2; v_call: TRBV4-1; cdr3_aa: CASSHMGGVNYGYTF; cdr3_nt: TGCGCCAGCAGCCACATGGGGGGGGTTAACTATGGCTACACCTTC